The 5 T cell receptor beta chains below all came from one sample that was sequenced in a study of T cell responses to AZD1222 COVID-19 vaccine. Profiling relied on immunoSEQ multiplex PCR, and the TCRdb table lists in-frame clones only, not all of them. Found here are about 78,000 clones, roughly nine tenths of them singletons; the top ten hold about a quarter. This specimen consisted of peripheral blood, obtained on day 0 of AZD1222 vaccination. The source is an adult in good health.

This clone appeared a few times. The chain links TRBV9 to TRBJ2-1, with D possibly TRBD2 on 5 matching bases. Trimming took off 4 bases at V and 8 bases at J, with 13 bases between the two ends. Per the germline V gene, CDR1 is SGDLS and CDR2 is YYNGEE. This CDR3 comprises 13 residues. The CDR3 DNA is TGTGCCAGCAGCCTCAATAGCGTGCATGAGCAGTTCTTC. Protein: CASSLNSVHEQFF.

The DNA of the CDR3 is TGTGCCAGCAGTTTACTGGCGGGAGGGCCCTTTGAGCAGTTCTTC. This translates into CASSLLAGGPFEQFF. The gene calls are TRBV27 and TRBJ2-1; 9 bases are shared with TRBD2. The CDR3 has 15 amino acids. V lost 2 bases to trimming and J lost 9 bases; unmatched junction nucleotides: 8. The germline V gene encodes CDR1 MNHEY and CDR2 SMNVEV (reference sequence).

The chain couples TRBV3-1 (or the pseudogene TRBV3-2) to TRBJ1-5; 7 bases align to TRBD1. This CDR3 has 15 amino acids. J lost 0 bases, V lost 5 bases, and 4 bases had no gene match. CDR1 and CDR2 from the germline V gene are LGHDT and YNNKEL (reference sequence). The DNA of the CDR3 is TGTGCCAGCAGCAATACAGGGGATAGCAATCAGCCCCAGCATTTT. This encodes CASSNTGDSNQPQHF.

The rearrangement uses TRBV19 and TRBJ1-2; perhaps TRBD1 as D (5 bases). The length of the CDR3 is 12 residues. V was shortened by 5 bases and J by 8 bases, with 12 bases between the two germline ends. Germline V gene sequence: CDR1 LNHDA, CDR2 SQIVND (reference sequence). In nucleotides, the CDR3 is TGTGCCAGTAGTTTTAGGGGAGCGGGCTACACCTTC. Amino acids: CASSFRGAGYTF.

The gene calls are TRBV6-4 and TRBJ1-2; 8 nucleotides line up with TRBD1. Germline V gene sequence: CDR1 MRHNA, CDR2 SNTAGT. This CDR3 is built from 15 residues. The V gene end was trimmed by 2 bases and the J gene end by 5 bases; junction bases not matched to a gene: 7. In nucleotides, the CDR3 is TGTGCCAGCAGTGACGCCCCAGGGGGCCCGTATGGCTACACCTTC. Translation gives CASSDAPGGPYGYTF.